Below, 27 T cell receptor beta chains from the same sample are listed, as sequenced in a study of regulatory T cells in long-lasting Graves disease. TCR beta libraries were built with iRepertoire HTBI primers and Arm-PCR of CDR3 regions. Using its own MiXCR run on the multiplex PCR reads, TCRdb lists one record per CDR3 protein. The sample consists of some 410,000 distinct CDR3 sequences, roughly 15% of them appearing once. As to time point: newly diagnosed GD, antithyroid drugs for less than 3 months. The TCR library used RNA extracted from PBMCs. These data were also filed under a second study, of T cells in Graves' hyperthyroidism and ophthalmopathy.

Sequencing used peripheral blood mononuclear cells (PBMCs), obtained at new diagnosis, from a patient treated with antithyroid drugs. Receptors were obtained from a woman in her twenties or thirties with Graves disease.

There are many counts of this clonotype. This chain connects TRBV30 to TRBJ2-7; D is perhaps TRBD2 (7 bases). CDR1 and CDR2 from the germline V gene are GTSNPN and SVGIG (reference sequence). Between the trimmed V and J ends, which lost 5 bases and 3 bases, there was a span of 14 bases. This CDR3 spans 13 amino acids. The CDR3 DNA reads TGTGCCTGGGGTAGAAGGGGGGGCTACGAGCAGTACTTC. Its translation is CAWGRRGGYEQYF.

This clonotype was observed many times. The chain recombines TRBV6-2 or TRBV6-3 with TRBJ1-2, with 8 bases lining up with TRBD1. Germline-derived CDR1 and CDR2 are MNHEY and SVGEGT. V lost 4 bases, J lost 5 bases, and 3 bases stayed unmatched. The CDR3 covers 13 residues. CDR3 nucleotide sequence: TGTGCCAGCAGTTCGACAGGGGATTATGGCTACACCTTC. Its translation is CASSSTGDYGYTF.

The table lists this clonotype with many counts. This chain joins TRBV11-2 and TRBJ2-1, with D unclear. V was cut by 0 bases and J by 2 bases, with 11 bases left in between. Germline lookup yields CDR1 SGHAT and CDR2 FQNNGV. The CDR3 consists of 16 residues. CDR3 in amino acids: CASSLDTEAAYNEQFF. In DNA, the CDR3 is TGTGCCAGCAGCTTAGATACAGAGGCGGCCTACAATGAGCAGTTCTTC.

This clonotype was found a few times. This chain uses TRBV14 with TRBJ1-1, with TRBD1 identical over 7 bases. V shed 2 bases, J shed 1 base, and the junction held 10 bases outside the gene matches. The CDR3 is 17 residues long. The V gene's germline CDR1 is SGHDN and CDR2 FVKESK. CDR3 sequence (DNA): TGTGCCAGCAGCCAAACAAAGGGGGCGATACGGAACACTGAAGCTTTCTTT. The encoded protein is CASSQTKGAIRNTEAFF.

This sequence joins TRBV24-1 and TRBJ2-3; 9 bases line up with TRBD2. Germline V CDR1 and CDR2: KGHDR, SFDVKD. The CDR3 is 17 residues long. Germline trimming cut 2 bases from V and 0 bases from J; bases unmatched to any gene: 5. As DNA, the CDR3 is TGTGCCACCAGTGATTCGGGGGCGGGAGGGAGCACAGATACGCAGTATTTT. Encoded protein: CATSDSGAGGSTDTQYF.

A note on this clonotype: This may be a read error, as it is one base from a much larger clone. CDR3 region: CVSSLVWTSGEGGYTF. For the CDR3, the DNA is TGTGTCAGCAGCTTAGTATGGACAAGTGGTGAAGGCGGCTACACCTTC. The V and J genes are TRBV11-2 and TRBJ1-2; tentatively, D is TRBD1 (5 bases). The length of the CDR3 is 16 residues. Germline V lookup: CDR1 SGHAT, CDR2 FQNNGV.

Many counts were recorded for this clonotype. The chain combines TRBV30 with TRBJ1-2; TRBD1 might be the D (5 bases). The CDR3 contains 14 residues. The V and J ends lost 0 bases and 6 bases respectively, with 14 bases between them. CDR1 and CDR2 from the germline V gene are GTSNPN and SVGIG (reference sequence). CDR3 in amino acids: CAWSVEGARHGYTF. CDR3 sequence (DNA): TGTGCCTGGAGTGTAGAAGGGGCGCGGCATGGCTACACCTTC.

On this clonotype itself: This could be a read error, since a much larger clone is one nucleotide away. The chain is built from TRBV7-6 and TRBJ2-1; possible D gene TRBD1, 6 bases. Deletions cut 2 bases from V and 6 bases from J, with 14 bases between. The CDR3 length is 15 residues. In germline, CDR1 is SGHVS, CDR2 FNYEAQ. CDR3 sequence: CASSLQGRIGNEQFF. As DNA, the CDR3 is TGTGCCAGCAGCTTACAGGGGCGCATCGGCAATGAGCAGTTCTTC.

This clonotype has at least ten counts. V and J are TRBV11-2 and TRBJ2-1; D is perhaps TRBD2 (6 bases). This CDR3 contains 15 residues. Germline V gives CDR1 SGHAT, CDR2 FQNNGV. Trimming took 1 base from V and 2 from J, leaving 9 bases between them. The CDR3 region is CASSLAGAPYNEQFF. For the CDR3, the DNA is TGTGCCAGCAGCTTAGCGGGAGCCCCCTACAATGAGCAGTTCTTC. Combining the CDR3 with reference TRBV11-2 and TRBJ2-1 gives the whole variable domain EAGVAQSPRYKIIEKRQSVAFWCNPISGHATLYWYQQILGQGPKLLIQFQNNGVVDDSQLPKDRFSAERLKGVDSTLKIQPAKLEDSAVYLCASSLAGAPYNEQFFGPGTRLTVL.

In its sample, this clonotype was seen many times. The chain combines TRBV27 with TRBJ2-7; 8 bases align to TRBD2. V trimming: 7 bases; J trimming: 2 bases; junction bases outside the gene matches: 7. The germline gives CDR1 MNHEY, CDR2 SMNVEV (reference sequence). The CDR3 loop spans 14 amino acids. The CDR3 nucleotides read TGTGCCAGCACCTCCACGCGGGAGGCCTACGAGCAGTACTTC. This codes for CASTSTREAYEQYF.

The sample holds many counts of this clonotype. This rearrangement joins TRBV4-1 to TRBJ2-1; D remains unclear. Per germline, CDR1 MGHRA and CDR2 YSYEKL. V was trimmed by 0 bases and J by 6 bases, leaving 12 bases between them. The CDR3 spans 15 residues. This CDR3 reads CASSQDLGSSNEQFF. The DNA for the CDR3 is TGCGCCAGCAGCCAAGATCTTGGTAGTTCCAATGAGCAGTTCTTC.

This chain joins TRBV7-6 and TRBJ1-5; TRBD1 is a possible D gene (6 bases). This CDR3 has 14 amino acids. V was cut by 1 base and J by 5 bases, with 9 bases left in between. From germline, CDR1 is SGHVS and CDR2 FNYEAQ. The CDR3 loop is CASSLENRDQPQHF. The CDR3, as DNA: TGTGCCAGCAGCTTAGAAAACAGGGATCAGCCCCAGCATTTT. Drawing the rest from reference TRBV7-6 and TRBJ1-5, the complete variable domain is GAGVSQSPRYKVTKRGQDVALRCDPISGHVSLYWYRQALGQGPEFLTYFNYEAQQDKSGLPNDRFSAERPEGSISTLTIQRTEQRDSAMYRCASSLENRDQPQHFGDGTRLSIL.

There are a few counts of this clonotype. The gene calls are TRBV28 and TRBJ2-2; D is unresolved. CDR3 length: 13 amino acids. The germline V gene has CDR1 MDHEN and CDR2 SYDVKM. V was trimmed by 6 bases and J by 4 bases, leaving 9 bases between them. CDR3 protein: CASSWPGTGELFF. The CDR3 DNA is TGTGCCAGCAGCTGGCCCGGCACCGGGGAGCTGTTTTTT.

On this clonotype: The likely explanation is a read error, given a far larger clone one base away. The CDR3 protein is CASSETSGNSYGQYF. CDR3 DNA: TGTGCCAGCAGTGAGACTAGCGGGAACTCCTACGGGCAGTACTTC. The gene calls are TRBV7-2 and TRBJ2-7; 11 positions agree with TRBD2. The germline gives CDR1 SGHTA, CDR2 FQGNSA. This CDR3 region has 15 residues.

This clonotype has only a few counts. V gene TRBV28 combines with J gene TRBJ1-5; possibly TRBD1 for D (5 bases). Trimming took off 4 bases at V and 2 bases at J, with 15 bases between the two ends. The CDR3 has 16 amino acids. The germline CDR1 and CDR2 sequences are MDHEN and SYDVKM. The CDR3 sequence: CASSSWGGLGNQPQHF. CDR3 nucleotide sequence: TGTGCCAGCAGTTCTTGGGGGGGTTTGGGCAATCAGCCCCAGCATTTT. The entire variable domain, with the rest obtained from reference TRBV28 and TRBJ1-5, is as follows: DVKVTQSSRYLVKRTGEKVFLECVQDMDHENMFWYRQDPGLGLRLIYFSYDVKMKEKGDIPEGYSVSREKKERFSLILESASTNQTSMYLCASSSWGGLGNQPQHFGDGTRLSIL.

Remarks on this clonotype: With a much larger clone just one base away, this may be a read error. CDR3 DNA sequence: TGTGCCAGCAGTGCCCCGGGACTAGCGGTTTCCGAGCAGTACTTC. Translated: CASSAPGLAVSEQYF. The chain combines TRBV6-1 with TRBJ2-7, with TRBD2 matching 11 bases. The V gene end was trimmed by 4 bases and the J gene end by 6 bases; junction bases not matched to a gene: 8. The CDR3 consists of 15 residues. The germline CDR1 and CDR2 sequences are MNHNS and SASEGT.

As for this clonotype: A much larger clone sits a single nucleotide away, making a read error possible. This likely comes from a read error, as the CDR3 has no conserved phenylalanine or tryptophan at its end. The CDR3 spells CASSLESWGLAGELWDEQFS. The CDR3 nucleotides read TGTGCCAGCAGCTTAGAGTCGTGGGGACTAGCGGGAGAGTTGTGGGATGAGCAGTTCTCC. The V gene is TRBV7-2, the J gene TRBJ2-1, with 14 nucleotides matching TRBD2. V shed 1 base and J 8 bases; nucleotides not matched to a gene: 16. CDR1 SGHTA and CDR2 FQGNSA come from the germline V gene. This CDR3 contains 20 residues.

The CDR3 reads CASSVNRGAYNEQFF. CDR3 nucleotide sequence: TGTGCCAGCAGCGTAAACAGGGGTGCCTACAATGAGCAGTTCTTC. The V call is TRBV9, the J call TRBJ2-1; 7 nucleotides agree with TRBD1. The germline V gene encodes CDR1 SGDLS and CDR2 YYNGEE. CDR3 length: 15 amino acids. V lost 1 base and J lost 2; bases outside the gene matches: 3.

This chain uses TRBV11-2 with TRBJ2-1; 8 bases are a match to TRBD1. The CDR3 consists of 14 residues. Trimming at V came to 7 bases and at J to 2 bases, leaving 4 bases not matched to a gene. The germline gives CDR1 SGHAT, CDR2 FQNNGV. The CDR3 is CASTPQGAYNEQFF. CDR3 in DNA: TGTGCCAGCACCCCACAGGGGGCCTACAATGAGCAGTTCTTC.

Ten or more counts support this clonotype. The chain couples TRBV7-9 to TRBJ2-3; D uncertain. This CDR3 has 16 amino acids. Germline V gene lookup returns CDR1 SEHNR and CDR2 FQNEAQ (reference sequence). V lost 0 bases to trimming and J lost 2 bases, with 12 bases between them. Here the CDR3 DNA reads TGTGCCAGCAGCTTAGCGCCCAGCGCGAACACAGATACGCAGTATTTT. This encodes CASSLAPSANTDTQYF.

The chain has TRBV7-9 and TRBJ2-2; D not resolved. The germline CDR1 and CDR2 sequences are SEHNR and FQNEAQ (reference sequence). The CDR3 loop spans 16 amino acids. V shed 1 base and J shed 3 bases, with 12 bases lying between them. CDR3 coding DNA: TGTGCCAGCAGCTTAGTTGGGGAACCGGACACCGGGGAGCTGTTTTTT. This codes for CASSLVGEPDTGELFF.

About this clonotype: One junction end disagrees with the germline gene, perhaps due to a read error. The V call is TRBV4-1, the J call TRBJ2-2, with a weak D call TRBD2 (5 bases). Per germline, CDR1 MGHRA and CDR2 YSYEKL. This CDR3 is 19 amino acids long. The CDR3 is CASSQESGGRYANTVELFF. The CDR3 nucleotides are TGCGCCAGCAGCCAAGAGTCGGGCGGGCGATACGCGAACACCGTGGAGCTGTTTTTT.

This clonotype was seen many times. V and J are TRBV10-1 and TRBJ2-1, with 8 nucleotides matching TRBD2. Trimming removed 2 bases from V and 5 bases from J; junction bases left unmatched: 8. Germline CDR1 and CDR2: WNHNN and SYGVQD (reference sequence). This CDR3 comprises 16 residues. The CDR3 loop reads CASSEGSGRANNEQFF. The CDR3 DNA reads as TGCGCCAGCAGTGAGGGTTCCGGGAGGGCCAACAATGAGCAGTTCTTC.

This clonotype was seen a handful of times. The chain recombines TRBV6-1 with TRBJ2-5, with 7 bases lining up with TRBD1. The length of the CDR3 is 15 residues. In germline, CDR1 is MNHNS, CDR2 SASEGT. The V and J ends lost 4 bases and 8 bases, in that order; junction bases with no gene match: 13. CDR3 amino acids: CASSVSAGRGTTQYF. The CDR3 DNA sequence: TGTGCCAGCAGTGTCTCGGCGGGCAGGGGGACAACCCAGTACTTC.

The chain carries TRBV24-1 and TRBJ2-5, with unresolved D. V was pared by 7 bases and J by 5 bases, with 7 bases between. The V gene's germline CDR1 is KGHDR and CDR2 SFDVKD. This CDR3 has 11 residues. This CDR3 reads CATRGSETQYF. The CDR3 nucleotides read TGTGCCACCAGAGGTTCCGAGACCCAGTACTTC.

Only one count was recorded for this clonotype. Here the CDR3 DNA reads TGTGCCAGCAGTCGGGAGGATGATCAGCCCCAGCATTTT. Its translation: CASSREDDQPQHF. This chain links TRBV6-1 with TRBJ1-5, with no clear D. The V end lost 5 bases, the J end lost 5 bases, and 10 bases lay between the germline ends. Germline V CDR1 and CDR2: MNHNS, SASEGT. CDR3 size: 13 residues.

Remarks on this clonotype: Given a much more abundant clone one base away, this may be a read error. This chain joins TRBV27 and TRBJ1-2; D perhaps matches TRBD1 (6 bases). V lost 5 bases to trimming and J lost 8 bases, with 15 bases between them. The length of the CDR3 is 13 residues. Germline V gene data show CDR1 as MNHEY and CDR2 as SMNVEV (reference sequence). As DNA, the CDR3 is TGTGCCAGCAGTCCCCAGGGGCGAAGAGGCTACACCTTC. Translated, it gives CASSPQGRRGYTF.